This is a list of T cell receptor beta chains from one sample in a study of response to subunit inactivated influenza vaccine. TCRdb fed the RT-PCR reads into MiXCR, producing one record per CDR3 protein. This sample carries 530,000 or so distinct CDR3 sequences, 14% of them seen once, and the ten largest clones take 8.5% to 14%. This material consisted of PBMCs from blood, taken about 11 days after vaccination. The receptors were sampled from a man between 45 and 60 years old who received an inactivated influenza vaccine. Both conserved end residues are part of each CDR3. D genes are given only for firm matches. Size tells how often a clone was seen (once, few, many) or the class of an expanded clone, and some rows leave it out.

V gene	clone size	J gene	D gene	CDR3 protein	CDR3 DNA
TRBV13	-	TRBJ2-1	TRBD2	CASSLPGLAYNEQFF	TGTGCCAGCAGCTTACCGGGACTAGCTTACAATGAGCAGTTCTTC
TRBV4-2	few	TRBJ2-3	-	CASSQDLQAEDTQYF	TGTGCCAGCAGCCAAGACCTTCAGGCGGAGGATACGCAGTATTTT
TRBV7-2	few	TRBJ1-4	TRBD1	CASSLGTGGDEKLFF	TGTGCCAGCAGCTTAGGGACAGGGGGGGATGAAAAACTGTTTTTT
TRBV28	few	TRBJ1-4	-	CASSSGKEPNGDEKLFF	TGTGCCAGCAGTTCAGGAAAGGAGCCAAACGGAGATGAAAAACTGTTTTTT
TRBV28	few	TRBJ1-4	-	CATKRGSREKLFF	TGTGCCACCAAAAGGGGGTCACGGGAAAAACTGTTTTTT
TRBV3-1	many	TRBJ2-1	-	CASSSRRGANEQFF	TGTGCCAGCAGCTCCCGACGGGGCGCGAATGAGCAGTTCTTC
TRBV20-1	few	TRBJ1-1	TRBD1	CSARSWDRGVEAFF	TGCAGTGCTAGATCATGGGACAGGGGAGTTGAAGCTTTCTTT
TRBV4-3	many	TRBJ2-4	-	CASSQDGLAKNIQYF	TGCGCCAGCAGCCAAGATGGACTAGCCAAAAACATTCAGTACTTC
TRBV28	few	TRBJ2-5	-	CASGPIETQYF	TGTGCCAGCGGCCCTATCGAGACCCAGTACTTC
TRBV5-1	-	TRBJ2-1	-	CASSLAGHDEQFF	TGCGCCAGCAGCTTGGCGGGGCATGATGAGCAGTTCTTC
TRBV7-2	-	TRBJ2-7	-	CASSDSGVSYEQYF	TGTGCCAGCAGCGACTCGGGGGTGTCCTACGAGCAGTACTTC
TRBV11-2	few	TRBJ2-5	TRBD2	CASSLMVAGAETQYF	TGTGCCAGCAGCTTGATGGTAGCGGGGGCGGAGACCCAGTACTTC
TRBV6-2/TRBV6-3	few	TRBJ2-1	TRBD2	CASEAGGAYNEQFF	TGTGCCAGCGAAGCCGGGGGGGCCTACAATGAGCAGTTCTTC
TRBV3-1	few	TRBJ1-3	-	CASSQEGRGGNTIYF	TGTGCCAGCAGCCAAGAGGGTCGTGGAGGAAACACCATATATTTT
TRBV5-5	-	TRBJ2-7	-	CASSLTHSQDEQYF	TGTGCCAGCAGCTTGACACACTCCCAGGACGAGCAGTACTTC
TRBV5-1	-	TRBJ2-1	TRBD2	CASSLWLAGGAKEQFF	TGCGCCAGCAGCTTGTGGCTAGCGGGAGGGGCAAAAGAGCAGTTCTTC
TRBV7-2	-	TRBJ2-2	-	CASSLNRLIGELFF	TGTGCCAGCAGTCTAAACAGGCTCATCGGGGAGCTGTTTTTT
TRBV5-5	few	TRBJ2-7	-	CASSTGPQVSYEQYF	TGTGCCAGCAGTACGGGCCCCCAGGTCTCCTACGAGCAGTACTTC
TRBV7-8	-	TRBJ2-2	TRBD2	CASRKLAGGPGELFF	TGTGCCAGCAGGAAGCTAGCGGGGGGGCCCGGGGAGCTGTTTTTT
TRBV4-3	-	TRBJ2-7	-	CASSQDRAETYEQYF	TGCGCCAGCAGCCAAGATCGAGCGGAAACCTACGAGCAGTACTTC
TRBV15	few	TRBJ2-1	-	CATSNRGHTGNEQFF	TGTGCCACCAGCAACCGGGGTCATACTGGAAATGAGCAGTTCTTC
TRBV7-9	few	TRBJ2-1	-	CASSLRALGAYNEQFF	TGTGCCAGCAGCTTACGGGCGTTGGGGGCGTACAATGAGCAGTTCTTC
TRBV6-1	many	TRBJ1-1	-	CASTPLGHMGTNTEAFF	TGTGCCAGTACCCCCCTAGGCCACATGGGGACGAACACTGAAGCTTTCTTT
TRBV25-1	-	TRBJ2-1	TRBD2	CASSEPGLAGVSEQFF	TGTGCCAGCAGTGAACCGGGACTAGCGGGAGTAAGTGAGCAGTTCTTC